This T cell receptor (beta chain) originates from a study of spatial heterogeneity in lung cancer. By proportion, this clonotype is hyperexpanded. Its antigen remains unknown. This beta chain is a stray read from a library made for alpha chains; its abundance is not meaningful. The time point here: sample taken at primary tumor resection. General study results and limits: Higher tumor mutation counts went along with higher counts of expanded intratumoral alpha and beta TCRs.

This CDR3 region has 15 residues. The germline gives CDR1 ENHRY, CDR2 SYGVKD. Trimming left V 0 bases short and J 2 bases short, with 11 bases between. TCRdb re-called the 5' RACE reads through MiXCR, storing one row per CDR3 protein. Altogether approximately 170 distinct CDR3 sequences are present, 21% being singletons, with the ten largest covering 50% to 70%. The chain has TRBV10-3 and TRBJ2-7; weak D call: TRBD2 (5 bases). The sequence came from a female donor with early-stage non-small cell lung cancer. This specimen was lung tumor tissue, taken at surgery. CDR3 amino acids: CAISESLAVAYEQYF. Here the CDR3 DNA reads TGTGCCATCAGTGAGTCCCTAGCAGTGGCCTACGAGCAGTACTTC.